Given below is one TCR beta chain in context. The target antigen is unknown. This sample is part of a study of T cell responses to AZD1222 COVID-19 vaccine. Whole-study findings and limits: Two AZD1222 administrations were followed by greater Spike-specific TCR breadth and depth. Sampling captured repertoires only after the peak T cell response.

Repertoires were generated with immunoSEQ multiplex PCR, while TCRdb's copy carries only in-frame clones and drops some. The sample shows around 110,000 clones, about 92% of them seen only once. The V and J ends lost 3 bases and 7 bases respectively, with 15 bases between them. The V gene's germline CDR1 is SNHLY and CDR2 FYNNEI. The CDR3 covers 14 residues. The TCR was taken from an adult in good health. The V and J genes are TRBV2 and TRBJ1-2; the D gene is possibly TRBD1 (5 bases). The sequences come from peripheral blood, collected on day 0 of AZD1222 vaccination. CDR3 sequence reads: CASSDGAALSGYTF. The CDR3 DNA sequence: TGTGCCAGCAGTGATGGGGCAGCATTAAGTGGCTACACCTTC.